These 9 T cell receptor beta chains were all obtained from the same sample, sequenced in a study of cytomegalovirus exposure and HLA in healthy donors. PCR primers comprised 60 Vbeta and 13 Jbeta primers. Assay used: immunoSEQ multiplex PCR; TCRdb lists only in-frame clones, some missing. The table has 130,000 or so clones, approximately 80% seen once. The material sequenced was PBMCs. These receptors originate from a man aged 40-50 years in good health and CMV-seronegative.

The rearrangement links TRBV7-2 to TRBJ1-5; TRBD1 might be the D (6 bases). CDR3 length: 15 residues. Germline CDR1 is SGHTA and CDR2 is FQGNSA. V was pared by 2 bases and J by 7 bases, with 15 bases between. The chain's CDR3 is CASSLNGGGGQPQHF. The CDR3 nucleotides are TGTGCCAGCAGCTTAAATGGGGGGGGCGGGCAGCCCCAGCATTTT.

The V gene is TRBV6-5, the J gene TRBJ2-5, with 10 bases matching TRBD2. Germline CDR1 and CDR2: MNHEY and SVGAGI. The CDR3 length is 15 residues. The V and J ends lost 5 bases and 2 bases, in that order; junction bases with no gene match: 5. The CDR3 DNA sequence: TGTGCCAGCAGTCATACTAGCGGGGTGCAAGAGACCCAGTACTTC. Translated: CASSHTSGVQETQYF.

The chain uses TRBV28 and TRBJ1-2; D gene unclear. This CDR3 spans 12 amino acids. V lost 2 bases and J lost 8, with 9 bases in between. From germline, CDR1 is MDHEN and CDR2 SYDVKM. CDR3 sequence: CASSLVGGGYTF. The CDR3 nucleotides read TGTGCCAGCAGTTTAGTGGGAGGCGGCTACACCTTC.

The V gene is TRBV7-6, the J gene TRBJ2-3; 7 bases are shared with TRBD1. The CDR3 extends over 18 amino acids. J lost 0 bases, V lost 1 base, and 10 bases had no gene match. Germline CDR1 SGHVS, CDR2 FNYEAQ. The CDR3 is CASSLESGTAISTDTQYF. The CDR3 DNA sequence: TGTGCCAGCAGCTTAGAATCAGGGACAGCTATCAGCACAGATACGCAGTATTTT. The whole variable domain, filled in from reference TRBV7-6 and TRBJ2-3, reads GAGVSQSPRYKVTKRGQDVALRCDPISGHVSLYWYRQALGQGPEFLTYFNYEAQQDKSGLPNDRFSAERPEGSISTLTIQRTEQRDSAMYRCASSLESGTAISTDTQYFGPGTRLTVL.

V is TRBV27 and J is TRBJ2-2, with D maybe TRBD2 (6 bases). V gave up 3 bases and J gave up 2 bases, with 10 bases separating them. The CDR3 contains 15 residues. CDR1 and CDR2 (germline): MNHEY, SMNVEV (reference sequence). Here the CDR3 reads CASSLGGTNTGELFF. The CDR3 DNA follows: TGTGCCAGCAGTTTGGGCGGGACTAACACCGGGGAGCTGTTTTTT.

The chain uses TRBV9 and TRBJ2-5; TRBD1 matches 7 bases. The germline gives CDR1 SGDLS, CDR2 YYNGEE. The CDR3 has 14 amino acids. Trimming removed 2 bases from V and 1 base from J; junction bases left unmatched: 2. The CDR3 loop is CASSVTGIQETQYF. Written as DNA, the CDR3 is TGTGCCAGCAGCGTGACAGGGATCCAAGAGACCCAGTACTTC.

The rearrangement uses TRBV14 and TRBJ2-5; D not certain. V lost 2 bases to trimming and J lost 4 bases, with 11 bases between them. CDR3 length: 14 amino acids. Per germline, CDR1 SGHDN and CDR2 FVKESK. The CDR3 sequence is CASSQSVPRETQYF. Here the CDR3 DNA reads TGTGCCAGCAGCCAATCGGTCCCCCGAGAGACCCAGTACTTC.

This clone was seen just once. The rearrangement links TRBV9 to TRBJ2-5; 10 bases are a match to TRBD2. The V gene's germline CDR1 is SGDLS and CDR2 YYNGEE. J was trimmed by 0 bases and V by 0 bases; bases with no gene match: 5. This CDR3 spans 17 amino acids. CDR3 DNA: TGTGCCAGCAGCGTAGGAGGTAGCGGGGGGTACCAAGAGACCCAGTACTTC. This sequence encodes CASSVGGSGGYQETQYF.

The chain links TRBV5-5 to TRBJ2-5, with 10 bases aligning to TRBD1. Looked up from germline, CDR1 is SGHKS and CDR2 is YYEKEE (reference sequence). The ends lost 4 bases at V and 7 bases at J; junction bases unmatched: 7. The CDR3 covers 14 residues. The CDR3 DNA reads TGTGCCAGCAGCATAACCGGGACAGGGGCGACCCAGTACTTC. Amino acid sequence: CASSITGTGATQYF.